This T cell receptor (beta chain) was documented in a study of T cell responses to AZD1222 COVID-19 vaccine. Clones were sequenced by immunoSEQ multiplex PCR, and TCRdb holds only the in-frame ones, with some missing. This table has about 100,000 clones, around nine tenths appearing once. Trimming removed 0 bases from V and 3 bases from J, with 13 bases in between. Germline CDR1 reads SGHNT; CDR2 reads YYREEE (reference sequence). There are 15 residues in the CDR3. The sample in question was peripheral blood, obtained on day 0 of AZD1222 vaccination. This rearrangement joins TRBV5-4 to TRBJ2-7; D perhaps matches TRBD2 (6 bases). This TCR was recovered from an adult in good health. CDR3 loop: CASSLGRDGVYEQYF. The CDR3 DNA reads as TGTGCCAGCAGCTTGGGGCGGGATGGGGTCTACGAGCAGTACTTC.